This passage covers 13 T cell receptor beta chains from one sample sequenced in a study of T cell changes during pregnancy in multiple sclerosis. Clones were read by immunoSEQ multiplex PCR, and TCRdb kept only the in-frame ones, dropping some. Of about 100,000 clones detected, approximately 91% appear once; the ten largest clones hold around 3%. Sequences were derived from peripheral blood, sampled in the second trimester of pregnancy. The receptors originated from a female donor with multiple sclerosis, enrolled in a pregnancy study.

The chain combines TRBV28 with TRBJ2-2; 7 bases match TRBD2. Trimming cost V 6 bases and J 6 bases; bases outside gene matches: 7. The V gene's germline CDR1 is MDHEN and CDR2 SYDVKM. The CDR3 loop spans 14 amino acids. For the CDR3, the DNA is TGTGCCAGCAGCCCGGGGAGGGAGGCCGGGGAGCTGTTTTTT. It translates to CASSPGREAGELFF.

The chain links TRBV7-9 to TRBJ1-1; D not certain. Germline CDR1 and CDR2: SEHNR and FQNEAQ (reference sequence). With 1 base removed from V and 2 bases from J, the gap between germline ends came to 11 bases. The CDR3 is made up of 15 amino acids. In DNA, the CDR3 is TGTGCCAGCAGCTTAGATATCGGGAGTAACACTGAAGCTTTCTTT. Protein: CASSLDIGSNTEAFF.

J is TRBJ1-1 and V is TRBV14; 12 nucleotides agree with TRBD1. Germline V gives CDR1 SGHDN, CDR2 FVKESK. This CDR3 has 15 amino acids. J gave up 4 bases and V 1 base, and 1 base lay outside the gene matches. The CDR3 sequence: CASSQGDRGPTEAFF. The DNA of the CDR3 is TGTGCCAGCAGCCAAGGGGACAGGGGGCCCACTGAAGCTTTCTTT.

This clone was counted a few times. This chain links TRBV6-5 with TRBJ2-1; TRBD2 aligns across 9 bases. Germline values: CDR1 MNHEY, CDR2 SVGAGI. CDR3 length equals 14 residues. J gave up 8 bases and V 2 bases, and 4 bases lay outside the gene matches. CDR3 sequence reads: CASSYLGLADEQFF. DNA for the CDR3: TGTGCCAGCAGTTACCTGGGACTAGCCGATGAGCAGTTCTTC.

The chain recombines TRBV6-6 with TRBJ2-2; 7 bases fit TRBD2. CDR3 length: 16 amino acids. The J segment lost 4 bases and the V segment lost 0 bases, leaving 5 bases of the junction unmatched. Germline V CDR1 and CDR2: MNHNY, SVGAGI (reference sequence). CDR3 nucleotide sequence: TGTGCCAGCAGTTACTCACCGGGGGGTGGCACCGGGGAGCTGTTTTTT. This translates into CASSYSPGGGTGELFF.

The chain joins TRBV7-9 to TRBJ2-1; 14 positions match TRBD2. The CDR3 totals 18 residues. Germline CDR1 and CDR2: SEHNR and FQNEAQ (reference sequence). The trim removed 5 bases at V and 2 bases at J, leaving 8 bases unmatched. CDR3: CASSVEGLAGAPYNEQFF. The CDR3 nucleotides read TGTGCCAGCAGCGTAGAGGGACTAGCGGGAGCCCCCTACAATGAGCAGTTCTTC.

This clone was picked up one time. V usage is TRBV19 and J usage is TRBJ2-5; no clear D gene. The CDR3 is made up of 13 amino acids. Trimming pared 4 bases from V and 0 bases from J, leaving 6 bases between. Per the germline V gene, CDR1 is LNHDA and CDR2 is SQIVND (reference sequence). The CDR3 DNA follows: TGTGCCAGTAGTAAGAGGTACCAAGAGACCCAGTACTTC. It yields the protein CASSKRYQETQYF.

The chain carries TRBV27 and TRBJ1-6; D is uncertain. Germline V CDR1 and CDR2: MNHEY, SMNVEV (reference sequence). V was trimmed by 3 bases and J by 11 bases, leaving 14 bases between them. CDR3 length: 14 residues. The CDR3 sequence is CASSFRNRKPPLHF. The CDR3 coding sequence is TGTGCCAGCAGTTTCCGAAACAGAAAGCCACCCCTCCACTTT.

This clone was seen only a few times. This sequence joins TRBV7-9 and TRBJ1-1, with 10 bases that match TRBD1. The J segment lost 7 bases and the V segment lost 2 bases, leaving 10 bases of the junction unmatched. The germline V gene encodes CDR1 SEHNR and CDR2 FQNEAQ (reference sequence). The CDR3 is made up of 16 amino acids. The CDR3 region is CASSLIPRDRGDEAFF. DNA for the CDR3: TGTGCCAGCAGCTTAATCCCTCGGGACAGGGGAGATGAAGCTTTCTTT.

The chain has TRBV5-4 and TRBJ2-1; unclear D gene. Germline CDR1 and CDR2: SGHNT and YYREEE (reference sequence). There are 14 residues in the CDR3. V gave up 1 base and J gave up 6 bases, with 11 bases separating them. The CDR3 protein is CASSLSPGRNEQFF. The CDR3 DNA is TGTGCCAGCAGCTTGTCTCCGGGTCGCAATGAGCAGTTCTTC.

This chain joins TRBV10-3 and TRBJ2-5; D may be TRBD1 (5 bases). The germline V gene has CDR1 ENHRY and CDR2 SYGVKD. Deletions cut 11 bases from V and 1 base from J, with 14 bases between. The CDR3 has 13 amino acids. The CDR3 sequence: CAVNEQAQETQYF. CDR3 nucleotides: TGTGCCGTTAACGAACAGGCCCAAGAGACCCAGTACTTC.

In this sample, this clone turned up once. The chain combines TRBV18 with TRBJ2-7; 8 bases match TRBD1. The CDR3 covers 15 residues. V was pared by 3 bases and J by 6 bases, with 10 bases of the junction left unmatched. The germline CDR1 and CDR2 sequences are KGHSH and LQKENI. As DNA, the CDR3 is TGTGCCAGCTCACCGGCGAAGACAGGGGTTGGCGAGCAGTACTTC. It codes for CASSPAKTGVGEQYF.

The chain recombines TRBV5-1 with TRBJ2-6; no clear D. Germline V gene lookup returns CDR1 SGHRS and CDR2 YFSETQ. Trimming removed 3 bases from V and 3 bases from J, with 7 bases in between. The CDR3 loop spans 14 amino acids. The CDR3 DNA sequence: TGCGCCAGCAGCTCCCGGTATGGGGCCAACGTCCTGACTTTC. Residues: CASSSRYGANVLTF. Variable domain in full (rest from reference TRBV5-1 and TRBJ2-6): KAGVTQTPRYLIKTRGQQVTLSCSPISGHRSVSWYQQTPGQGLQFLFEYFSETQRNKGNFPGRFSGRQFSNSRSEMNVSTLELGDSALYLCASSSRYGANVLTFGAGSRLTVL.